This is a list of T cell receptor beta chains from one sample in a study of radiotherapy plus CTLA-4 blockade in lung cancer. Generated by immunoSEQ multiplex PCR, the TCRdb table keeps only in-frame clones and is missing some. The sample shows approximately 69,000 clones, 78% of them seen only once. The material was peripheral blood, obtained from a patient treated with radiotherapy plus ipilimumab. Every receptor here comes from a human donor with non-small cell lung cancer who had a complete response to radiotherapy plus ipilimumab. CDR3s include the opening cysteine and the closing phenylalanine or tryptophan. Fields, in order: CDR3 length, D gene, J gene, V gene, clone size, CDR3 protein, CDR3 DNA. A D gene is named only where the DNA matches it firmly. The size entry is marked missing in some rows and otherwise reads once, few, many or a size class.

>14|.|TRBJ2-7|TRBV11-2|once
CASSLDPVGYEQYF
TGTGCCAGCAGCTTAGATCCGGTTGGCTACGAGCAGTACTTC
>16|.|TRBJ2-1|TRBV19|.
CASSMTRSPTYNEQFF
TGTGCCAGTAGTATGACGCGTTCCCCGACCTACAATGAGCAGTTCTTC
>13|.|TRBJ1-5|TRBV30|.
CAWSNQGSQPQHF
TGTGCCTGGAGTAATCAGGGGAGTCAGCCCCAGCATTTT
>14|.|TRBJ2-1|TRBV7-8|.
CASSPRTSNSEQFF
TGTGCCAGCAGCCCAAGAACTAGCAACTCTGAGCAGTTCTTC
>13|.|TRBJ1-5|TRBV11-2|.
CASSLGRYQPQHF
TGTGCCAGCAGCTTAGGGAGGTATCAGCCCCAGCATTTT
>14|.|TRBJ1-1|TRBV19|.
CASRQDRTNTEAFF
TGTGCCAGTAGACAGGACAGAACGAACACTGAAGCTTTCTTT
>17|TRBD2|TRBJ2-3|TRBV15|.
CATSRDLSGRAIDTQYF
TGTGCCACCAGCAGAGATCTTTCCGGGAGGGCCATCGATACGCAGTATTTT
>13|.|TRBJ2-7|TRBV21-1|.
CASSRDRSYEQYF
TGTGCCAGCAGCCGGGACAGATCCTACGAGCAGTACTTC
>14|.|TRBJ1-1|TRBV4-1|.
CASSHPGVYTEAFF
TGCGCCAGCAGCCACCCTGGGGTATACACTGAAGCTTTCTTT
>14|TRBD1|TRBJ1-2|TRBV6-1|.
CASSLGQGNYGYTF
TGTGCCAGCAGTCTGGGACAGGGGAACTATGGCTACACCTTC
>12|.|TRBJ2-1|TRBV5-8|.
CASSPTENEQFF
TGTGCCAGCAGCCCGACGGAGAATGAGCAGTTCTTC
>16|TRBD1|TRBJ1-1|TRBV5-8|.
CASSPRDRVGRTEAFF
TGTGCCAGCAGCCCCCGGGACAGGGTGGGGAGGACTGAAGCTTTCTTT
>14|.|TRBJ1-5|TRBV18|.
CASSPQPGNQPQHF
TGTGCCAGCTCCCCTCAGCCTGGTAATCAGCCCCAGCATTTT
>15|TRBD2|TRBJ2-1|TRBV5-6|.
CASSREGLGSNEQFF
TGTGCCAGCAGCCGGGAGGGACTAGGGTCCAATGAGCAGTTCTTC
>11|.|TRBJ1-1|TRBV7-9|.
CASSLMAEAFF
TGTGCCAGCAGCTTGATGGCTGAAGCTTTCTTT
>17|.|TRBJ1-1|TRBV29-1|.
CSVLALQGHRLNTEAFF
TGCAGCGTTCTGGCCCTACAGGGCCATCGGCTGAACACTGAAGCTTTCTTT
>17|TRBD1|TRBJ1-4|TRBV7-8|.
CASSSPEPGQTTWRLFF
TGTGCCAGCAGCTCCCCCGAGCCGGGACAGACCACCTGGCGGCTGTTTTTT
>13|.|TRBJ1-4|TRBV27|.
CASSLEGNEKLFF
TGTGCCAGCAGTTTGGAGGGTAATGAAAAACTGTTTTTT
>13|.|TRBJ2-5|TRBV29-1|.
CSVVSSGPGTQYF
TGCAGCGTTGTAAGTAGCGGCCCTGGGACCCAGTACTTC
>15|.|TRBJ1-5|TRBV27|.
CASSLWGANGQPQHF
TGTGCCAGCAGTTTATGGGGGGCTAACGGTCAGCCCCAGCATTTT
>16|.|TRBJ2-3|TRBV11-2|.
CASSLSLAEYTDTQYF
TGTGCCAGCAGCTTATCGTTAGCGGAATACACAGATACGCAGTATTTT
>15|TRBD1|TRBJ1-6|TRBV27|.
CASSLGQGIGSPLHF
TGTGCCAGCAGTCTCGGACAGGGTATTGGGTCACCCCTCCACTTT
>15|TRBD1|TRBJ1-4|TRBV7-2|.
CASSRQGSVNEKLFF
TGTGCCAGCAGCAGACAGGGGTCAGTCAATGAAAAACTGTTTTTT
>12|.|TRBJ2-1|TRBV30|few
CAWSVVGNEQFF
TGTGCCTGGAGTGTGGTAGGCAATGAGCAGTTCTTC
>17|TRBD1|TRBJ1-1|TRBV19|once
CASFPPDRRVMNTEAFF
TGTGCCAGTTTCCCACCGGACAGGCGTGTAATGAACACTGAAGCTTTCTTT
>16|TRBD2|TRBJ2-5|TRBV4-1|.
CASSQRLAGGPETQYF
TGCGCCAGCAGCCAACGACTAGCGGGAGGGCCAGAGACCCAGTACTTC
>14|.|TRBJ1-4|TRBV9|.
CASSSEATNEKLFF
TGTGCCAGCAGCTCAGAAGCAACTAATGAAAAACTGTTTTTT
>15|.|TRBJ1-1|TRBV6-6|.
CASTRATGWGTEAFF
TGTGCCAGCACCCGAGCAACAGGTTGGGGCACTGAAGCTTTCTTT
>17|TRBD1|TRBJ2-6|TRBV7-2|few
CASSHGDRGLGANVLTF
TGTGCCAGCAGCCATGGGGACAGGGGGCTTGGGGCCAACGTCCTGACTTTC
>15|TRBD1|TRBJ2-3|TRBV5-1|.
CASRAGTGVTDTQYF
TGCGCCAGCAGGGCCGGGACAGGGGTTACAGATACGCAGTATTTT
>19|TRBD1|TRBJ1-5|TRBV6-1|.
CASSAPDRAALLSNQPQHF
TGTGCCAGCAGTGCCCCCGACAGGGCGGCCCTCCTTAGCAATCAGCCCCAGCATTTT
>14|.|TRBJ1-1|TRBV9|.
CASSVGNGNTEAFF
TGTGCCAGCAGCGTAGGGAACGGGAACACTGAAGCTTTCTTT
>15|TRBD2|TRBJ2-1|TRBV4-3|few
CASSRAGGSENEQFF
TGCGCCAGCAGTCGAGCGGGGGGTTCGGAGAATGAGCAGTTCTTC
>19|TRBD2|TRBJ2-1|TRBV7-9|.
CASSQRLSLGLAFQNEQFF
TGTGCCAGCAGCCAGCGGCTCAGTTTGGGACTAGCTTTCCAAAATGAGCAGTTCTTC
>15|TRBD1|TRBJ1-2|TRBV13|.
CASSFDRGDNYGYTF
TGTGCCAGCAGCTTCGACAGGGGCGATAACTATGGCTACACCTTC
>13|.|TRBJ1-2|TRBV28|.
CASSSRGVYGYTF
TGTGCCAGCAGCTCCCGAGGGGTCTATGGCTACACCTTC
>14|.|TRBJ1-3|TRBV6-5|.
CASRTGGSGNTIYF
TGTGCCAGCAGGACAGGCGGCTCTGGAAACACCATATATTTT
>12|.|TRBJ1-6|TRBV28|once
CASTTGNSPLHF
TGTGCCAGCACTACAGGGAATTCACCCCTCCACTTT
>14|TRBD2|TRBJ2-7|TRBV6-1|.
CASTGLAGTYEQYF
TGTGCCAGCACGGGACTAGCGGGGACCTACGAGCAGTACTTC
>15|TRBD1|TRBJ2-1|TRBV6-1|.
CASSPRQGGRYEQFF
TGTGCCAGCAGTCCTCGACAGGGGGGCCGATATGAGCAGTTCTTC
>15|.|TRBJ1-2|TRBV7-2|.
CASSLDPSANYGYTF
TGTGCCAGCAGCTTAGACCCCAGCGCTAACTATGGCTACACCTTC
>18|TRBD1|TRBJ2-4|TRBV19|once
CASSPRTGRRVSKNIQYF
TGTGCCAGTAGTCCCCGGACAGGGCGGAGAGTGTCCAAAAACATTCAGTACTTC
>18|TRBD2|TRBJ2-2|TRBV4-1|.
CASSQVPLAGTNTGELFF
TGCGCCAGCAGCCAAGTCCCTTTAGCGGGAACGAACACCGGGGAGCTGTTTTTT
>13|TRBD2|TRBJ2-2|TRBV2|.
CASGGEFDGELFF
TGTGCCAGCGGGGGGGAGTTCGACGGGGAGCTGTTTTTT
>16|TRBD1|TRBJ2-1|TRBV9|.
CASSSWGTGVHNEQFF
TGTGCCAGCAGCTCGTGGGGGACAGGGGTTCACAATGAGCAGTTCTTC
>14|.|TRBJ1-2|TRBV11-2|.
CASSFNQGHYGYTF
TGTGCCAGCAGCTTTAACCAGGGTCACTATGGCTACACCTTC
>13|.|TRBJ1-6|TRBV27|.
CASKGYFNSPLHF
TGTGCCAGCAAAGGGTATTTCAATTCACCCCTCCACTTT
>15|TRBD1|TRBJ2-6|TRBV10-3|.
CASRQGASGANVLTF
TGTGCCTCTAGACAGGGGGCGAGTGGGGCCAACGTCCTGACTTTC
>12|.|TRBJ2-3|TRBV19|medium-sized
CASSIGTDTQYF
TGTGCCAGTAGCATCGGCACAGATACGCAGTATTTT
>14|.|TRBJ1-5|TRBV6-5|.
CASSYSGPNQPQHF
TGTGCCAGCAGTTACTCGGGTCCCAATCAGCCCCAGCATTTT
>13|TRBD1|TRBJ1-1|TRBV4-3|.
CASSQDGQGEAFF
TGCGCCAGCAGCCAGGATGGACAGGGAGAAGCTTTCTTT